The 17 T cell receptor beta chains below were found in one sample sequenced in a study of tumor-infiltrating lymphocytes in primary liver carcinoma. RNA was extracted from whole blood without cell sorting, alongside germline DNA. A primer matching the constant region was used to make TCR beta cDNA from 500 ng of total RNA. Slightly modified ARM-PCR, run as three nested multiplex PCR rounds, produced the TCR beta libraries. TRBV1-TRBV30 forward primers paired with a C-beta reverse primer were used in the first two PCR rounds, which ran roughly 9 cycles each. TCRdb called the multiplex PCR reads again in MiXCR, with one record for every CDR3 protein. The sample lists around 170,000 distinct CDR3 sequences; approximately 60% were seen once. Sequencing was performed on peripheral blood. The receptor set was obtained from a man in his forties with primary liver carcinoma and hepatitis B virus infection.

The chain combines TRBV23-1 with TRBJ2-2, with D perhaps TRBD1 (5 bases). TRBV23-1 is annotated as an ORF whose role is uncertain. The CDR3 length is 16 residues. The germline V and J ends were trimmed by 0 bases and 1 base, with 9 bases remaining between them. CDR3 protein: CASSQSADKNTGELFF. The CDR3 bases are TGCGCCAGCAGTCAATCCGCGGACAAGAACACCGGGGAGCTGTTTTTT.

A word on this clonotype: Relative to the germline gene, one junction end is altered; a read error may explain this. The rearrangement links TRBV10-3 to TRBJ1-5, with D unresolved. The CDR3 extends over 14 amino acids. Germline V gives CDR1 ENHRY, CDR2 SYGVKD. DNA for the CDR3: TGTGTCATCAGCGACGACGGACCCAATCAGCCCCAGCATTTT. This gives the protein CVISDDGPNQPQHF.

Regarding this clonotype: This may arise from a read error, as a much more abundant clone is one base away. The chain links TRBV29-1 to TRBJ1-1; D perhaps matches TRBD1 (5 bases). The V end was cut by 6 bases, the J end by 11 bases, with 16 bases between. CDR1 is SQVTM, CDR2 ANQGSEA, per germline. The CDR3 contains 11 residues. CDR3 bases: TGCAGCGTAGGGGCCTTCGGTGGGGCTTTCTTT. Translated: CSVGAFGGAFF.

The chain uses TRBV11-2 and TRBJ2-7, with no clear D. The CDR3 loop spans 12 amino acids. Germline CDR1 is SGHAT and CDR2 is FQNNGV. V lost 4 bases and J 9 bases, leaving 13 bases between the germline ends. Written as DNA, the CDR3 is TGTGCCAGCAGCTCAGTGGTATCCGGGCAGTACTTC. This gives the protein CASSSVVSGQYF.

This rearrangement joins TRBV29-1 to TRBJ2-3, with TRBD2 as a possible D gene (6 bases). The germline V and J ends were trimmed by 6 bases and 5 bases, with 18 bases remaining between them. The germline V gene encodes CDR1 SQVTM and CDR2 ANQGSEA. This CDR3 comprises 14 residues. As DNA, the CDR3 is TGCAGCGTCGAAATCGGGAGTCAGGGAGATACGCAGTATTTT. This gives the protein CSVEIGSQGDTQYF.

The J gene is TRBJ2-5, the V gene TRBV6-5, with D perhaps matching TRBD2 (5 bases). The V gene's germline CDR1 is MNHEY and CDR2 SVGAGI. The V and J ends lost 5 bases and 7 bases respectively, with 14 bases between them. This CDR3 comprises 13 residues. The CDR3 DNA sequence: TGTGCCAGCAGTCAGGACGCACGGGGGACCCAGTACTTC. Amino acids: CASSQDARGTQYF.

The chain combines TRBV6-6 with TRBJ2-7; D gene ambiguous. Germline CDR1 is MNHNY and CDR2 is SVGAGI (reference sequence). V lost 0 bases to trimming and J lost 6 bases, with 9 bases between them. The CDR3 runs to 13 residues. The CDR3 DNA reads TGTGCCAGCAGTTACTCGAGAGCGAGCGAGCAGTACTTC. It codes for CASSYSRASEQYF.

The V call is TRBV4-1, the J call TRBJ1-1; D remains unclear. Trimming pared 4 bases from V and 3 bases from J, leaving 12 bases between. CDR3 length equals 14 residues. CDR1 is MGHRA and CDR2 is YSYEKL in the germline V gene. Here the CDR3 reads CASSPGLVDTEAFF. Here the CDR3 DNA reads TGCGCCAGCAGCCCGGGTCTGGTGGACACTGAAGCTTTCTTT.

The chain combines TRBV4-1 with TRBJ2-7; D is possibly TRBD1 (5 bases). The germline V gene encodes CDR1 MGHRA and CDR2 YSYEKL. V was pared by 0 bases and J by 3 bases, with 9 bases between. The CDR3 length is 14 residues. CDR3 bases: TGCGCCAGCAGCCAAGAAGGGGCGCTCTACGAGCAGTACTTC. As protein: CASSQEGALYEQYF.

V and J are TRBV11-2 and TRBJ2-1, with D perhaps being TRBD1 or TRBD2 (5 bases each). Germline V gives CDR1 SGHAT, CDR2 FQNNGV. This CDR3 has 17 amino acids. Deletions cut 4 bases from V and 5 bases from J, with 21 bases between. This CDR3 reads CASSSSQELVGHNEQFF. CDR3 DNA: TGTGCCAGCAGCTCCTCCCAGGAACTAGTGGGGCACAATGAGCAGTTCTTC.

The chain joins TRBV7-9 to TRBJ1-1; TRBD1 matches at 7 bases. After removal of 1 base from V and 6 bases from J, the junction contained 5 bases not matched to a gene. The CDR3 spans 14 residues. Germline V CDR1 and CDR2: SEHNR, FQNEAQ (reference sequence). This chain's CDR3 is CASSLGQGVPEAFF. For the CDR3, the DNA is TGTGCCAGCAGCTTAGGTCAGGGGGTACCTGAAGCTTTCTTT. The complete variable domain, with remaining parts taken from reference TRBV7-9 and TRBJ1-1, reads DTGVSQNPRHKITKRGQNVTFRCDPISEHNRLYWYRQTLGQGPEFLTYFQNEAQLEKSRLLSDRFSAERPKGSFSTLEIQRTEQGDSAMYLCASSLGQGVPEAFFGQGTRLTVV.

The gene calls are TRBV6-1 and TRBJ2-1; TRBD1 might be the D (6 bases). The CDR3 is 13 residues long. V was pared by 4 bases and J by 7 bases, with 11 bases between. Germline loops: CDR1 MNHNS, CDR2 SASEGT. Written as DNA, the CDR3 is TGTGCCAGCAGTGTCGGACAGACAAATGAGCAGTTCTTC. It codes for CASSVGQTNEQFF.

This chain connects TRBV29-1 to TRBJ1-2; D remains unclear. The V gene lost 4 bases and the J gene lost 4 bases, with 13 bases spanning the gap. The CDR3 spans 13 residues. Germline CDR1 is SQVTM and CDR2 is ANQGSEA. The CDR3 DNA reads TGCAGCGTTGGAGATGGATACGGCTATGGCTACACCTTC. Amino acids: CSVGDGYGYGYTF.

Notes on this clonotype: The junction departs from the called germline gene at one end, perhaps through a read error. This sequence joins TRBV6-5 and TRBJ2-2; a possible D gene is TRBD1 (5 bases). The CDR3 has 17 residues. Germline CDR1 and CDR2: MNHEY and SVGAGI. This chain's CDR3 is CDSSYSIGVSDTGELFF. The CDR3 bases are TGTGACAGCAGTTACTCGATAGGGGTATCGGACACCGGGGAGCTGTTTTTT.

Notes on this clonotype: An end of the junction differs from the germline gene, which may be a read error. This chain connects TRBV11-2 to TRBJ2-7; D gene uncertain. The V gene's germline CDR1 is SGHAT and CDR2 FQNNGV. This CDR3 is built from 14 residues. CDR3 in amino acids: CASNLTDGAYDQHF. The CDR3 DNA reads as TGTGCCAGCAACTTAACCGACGGAGCCTACGATCAACACTTC.

This chain links TRBV6-6 with TRBJ2-1, with 9 bases aligning to TRBD2. After removal of 4 bases from V and 7 bases from J, the junction contained 14 bases not matched to a gene. Germline lookup yields CDR1 MNHNY and CDR2 SVGAGI (reference sequence). The CDR3 is 17 amino acids. In DNA form, the CDR3 reads TGTGCCAGCAGTTCGCCAGGCGGGAGCGGGAGGATAAATGAGCAGTTCTTC. Its translation: CASSSPGGSGRINEQFF.

The CDR3 loop reads CASSLFQGNTEAFF. The CDR3 nucleotides are TGTGCCAGCAGTTTATTTCAGGGGAACACTGAAGCTTTCTTT. V usage is TRBV12-3 or TRBV12-4 and J usage is TRBJ1-1; D is perhaps TRBD1 (5 bases). The ends were cut back, 2 bases at V and 1 base at J, with 8 bases in the middle. This CDR3 is 14 amino acids long.